This T cell receptor (beta chain) is drawn from a study of T cells in Graves' hyperthyroidism and ophthalmopathy. Germline CDR1 reads SGHAT; CDR2 reads FQDESV (reference sequence). V shed 2 bases and J shed 5 bases, with 21 bases lying between them. This CDR3 spans 17 amino acids. What was amplified from RNA transcripts were TCR beta CDR3 regions. An initial round of RT-PCR targeting the TCR CDR3 relied on the HTBI primer set. TCRdb re-called the multiplex PCR reads with MiXCR, one entry per CDR3 protein. This table has hundreds of thousands of distinct CDR3 sequences, approximately 14% appearing once.

V gene TRBV11-1 combines with J gene TRBJ2-5; D tentatively reads TRBD1 or TRBD2 (5 bases each). Sequenced input: blood. The TCR originated in a woman aged 40 to 50 with Graves' ophthalmopathy. The CDR3 nucleotides read TGTGCCAGCAGCTTAAAATTCGGACGGGGACGGGATGAGACCCAGTACTTC. The encoded protein is CASSLKFGRGRDETQYF.